The next 5 T cell receptor beta chains were all read from a single sample in a study of blood T cells in healthy people across ages. Primed by a sample-barcoded 5' primer and a J-beta primer mix, a second PCR proceeded for 7 to 11 cycles. TCRdb re-derived calls from the 5' RACE reads in MiXCR, one entry per CDR3 protein. The profile shows 1.5 million to 2 million distinct CDR3 sequences, under 30% of them singletons. The sequenced sample was blood. These receptors were obtained from a woman in her 30s in good health.

The CDR3 nucleotides read TGTGCCAGCAGTCCTCTTATCGGGCCGAACACTGAAGCTTTCTTT. Protein sequence: CASSPLIGPNTEAFF. This chain joins TRBV6-2 or TRBV6-3 and TRBJ1-1; D remains ambiguous. Germline CDR1 reads MNHEY; CDR2 reads SVGEGT. The CDR3 totals 15 residues. With 5 bases removed from V and 1 base from J, the gap between germline ends came to 14 bases.

There are a few counts of this clonotype. The chain uses TRBV6-1 and TRBJ2-1, with 7 positions matching TRBD2. Germline V CDR1 and CDR2: MNHNS, SASEGT. Germline trimming cut 8 bases from V and 10 bases from J; bases unmatched to any gene: 17. This CDR3 has 15 amino acids. In DNA, the CDR3 is TGTGCCAGCCGGGGGGTCCCGGGACTACCCCCAGAGCAGTTCTTC. Its protein product is CASRGVPGLPPEQFF.

This clonotype was recorded many times. The chain links TRBV9 to TRBJ1-5, with 9 bases fitting TRBD1. The CDR3 length is 15 residues. CDR1 is SGDLS, CDR2 YYNGEE, per germline. J lost 2 bases, V lost 0 bases, and 0 bases had no gene match. The CDR3 DNA sequence: TGTGCCAGCAGCGTAGGGACAGGGGGCAATCAGCCCCAGCATTTT. It yields the protein CASSVGTGGNQPQHF.

V is TRBV6-2 or TRBV6-3 and J is TRBJ2-3; 7 bases are shared with TRBD2. The ends lost 2 bases at V and 2 bases at J; junction bases unmatched: 7. Germline-derived CDR1 and CDR2 are MNHEY and SVGEGT. The CDR3 spans 16 residues. The CDR3 DNA follows: TGTGCCAGCAGTTACCCCCAACTAGCGCCCACAGATACGCAGTATTTT. Translated: CASSYPQLAPTDTQYF.

This clonotype was detected only a few times. The rearrangement links TRBV10-3 to TRBJ2-1, with 13 nucleotides matching TRBD2. The CDR3 contains 17 residues. Germline values: CDR1 ENHRY, CDR2 SYGVKD. V lost 2 bases, J lost 4 bases, and 5 bases stayed unmatched. CDR3 protein: CAISEPKLAGGYNEQFF. CDR3 nucleotide sequence: TGTGCCATCAGTGAGCCGAAACTAGCGGGGGGGTACAATGAGCAGTTCTTC.